This T cell receptor beta chain came from a study of cytomegalovirus exposure and HLA in healthy donors (dated by TCRdb to 2017 to 2019). Turning to the overall study: An earlier analysis of several hundred of the donors reported around 280 Gb of sequence data and some 110 million unique TCR beta sequences obtained from about 200 million T cells. Every discovery cohort repertoire had been produced on one sequencing platform. Typing coverage differed by locus: A, B, C, DRB1 and DQB1 were typed in roughly 629-640 donors, DQA1 in about 550, DPA1 in 600 to 610, and DPB1 in just under 490. Because of strong linkage in the cohort, roughly five DR-DQ haplotypes were treated as single units for association and clustering. Class I and class II HLA loci were covered by the typing at four-digit resolution. High-throughput TCR immunosequencing, statistical association of individual TCRs with disease status, and machine learning were combined to predict cytomegalovirus infection status. The T cell repertoires of some 700 subjects were profiled by immunosequencing and related to cytomegalovirus serostatus. In a later analysis, previously published TCR beta repertoires from roughly 710 donors were re-analyzed and high-resolution HLA genotyping was added so that TCR occurrence patterns could be studied. The study aimed to test whether cataloging public T cell receptors could reveal signatures of past pathogen exposure. Besides the first cohort of 666 subjects, a separate validation cohort made up of roughly 130 different subjects was used. In an earlier analysis of 587 of the donors, high-throughput TCR beta sequencing was used to judge whether each TCR beta V gene segment behaved as functional or pseudogenic. The later analysis used no new phenotypic data to find candidate immune exposures, relying instead on TCR beta sequences and their occurrence across donors. Across some 400 genotyped donors of the cohort, an average of roughly 200,000 unique TCR beta nucleotide sequences per donor were sequenced, and roughly 17% of those sequences were non-productive. An early release covering more than 500 HLA-typed donors comprised roughly 300 gigabases of sequencing data and around 80 million unique TCR sequences. Donor age, sex, ethnicity and CMV serostatus were compiled alongside the repertoire data. A later genetic analysis took genome-wide SNP genotypes for about three fifths of the 666 donors and used that subset as a discovery cohort. Among the roughly 400 genotyped donors, 75% to 90% belonged to the genetic ancestry cluster associated with self-reported Caucasian donors.

The cohort consisted of fewer than 700 healthy bone marrow donors. All cohort members were sampled while nominally healthy, although unrecorded immune exposures were likely present. The donor was CMV seropositive and belonged to the group of about 290 seropositive cohort members. A peripheral blood sample was collected from each donor, and TCR beta sequencing was performed on peripheral blood mononuclear cells. Genomic DNA was extracted from the blood cell samples with the Qiagen DNeasy Blood Extraction Kit. Taken from cysteine to phenylalanine, the CDR3 has 14 residues. Only CDR3 DNA is held: 42 bases, read in frame from base 1. The germline ends are 6 bases apart after V is trimmed by 0 bases and J by 0 bases. For CDR1 and CDR2, the germline V gene lists SGHDT and YYEEEE. Of note for this clone: No antigen is known for it. No quality values exist for individual bases; no much larger clone is one base distant.

The paper as a whole reports these results and caveats: An earlier analysis of several hundred of the donors showed that most TCR beta V segments appeared in productive rearrangements either about 90% or about 30% of the time, which broadly matched IMGT annotations. Because counts were too low, 15 to 20 rarely observed V segments, including chromosome 9 orphons, were excluded from the earlier analysis of 587 of the donors. Most TCR sequences were seen in very few donors, while some public TCRs were found in many individuals. Strong co-occurrence of HLA alleles, especially DR and DQ, made assigning TCR associations to individual alleles difficult. A later analysis found that most CMV-associated TCR beta chains appeared HLA-restricted, with HLA associations seemingly driven largely by CMV exposure. In the study, 150 to 200 TCR beta chains were listed as associated with cytomegalovirus. In a later analysis, the rate of TCR association differed among HLA loci, with DRB1 alleles having the most associated TCRs and HLA-C alleles having the fewest. Only TCR beta chains were sequenced in this cohort, and the absence of alpha or paired-chain data limited detectable features. The classifier was reported to diagnose cytomegalovirus status with high specificity and sensitivity in both the original and validation cohorts. Because HLA typing was unavailable for some donors at each locus, only the typed subset was used in association tests. For the cohort, immune exposure information was limited to CMV serostatus. Linkage disequilibrium might explain the correlated functional status among segregating V segments, but an unknown experimental factor could not be ruled out. The authors suggested that the approach could potentially be extended to other disease states and immunological phenotypes. The presence/absence analyses assumed that sequencing depth was roughly uniform across donors, and that assumption may not be true. In a later genetic analysis, fewer N-insertions in productive TCRs were reported among donors in an Asian-associated ancestry cluster than the approximately 710-donor mean. A further reported finding was that TCR beta sequences accurately predicted the HLA-A and HLA-B alleles for most subjects in the first cohort. At a false discovery rate of 0.05, a later analysis linked some 18,000 TCR beta sequences to specific HLA alleles. In a later analysis, HLA-associated TCR beta chains were found to be more clonally expanded and to have lower generation probabilities than equally common non-associated chains. Some IMGT-functional V segments, including TRBV6-2 and TRBV6-3, could not be told apart with the 87-base-pair reads, so those segments were excluded. A few of the identified cytomegalovirus-associated TCR beta chains were confirmed in vitro to be specific for cytomegalovirus antigens. In a later analysis, several top co-occurrence clusters were reported to appear linked to parvovirus B19, influenza, CMV and Epstein-Barr virus. In a later genetic analysis, a missense DCLRE1C variant was associated with V-gene and J-gene trimming of TCR beta chains, and the association was replicated in an independent cohort. A cluster of highly shared sequence variants was judged likely to represent a technical artifact of the sequencing pipeline.

Library prep was done by the immunoSEQ multiplex PCR assay. For the multiplex PCR, a mixture combining 60 forward primers for TCR Vbeta segments and 13 reverse primers for TCR Jbeta segments was used. A multiplex PCR assay on genomic DNA amplified the CDR3 region of rearranged TCR beta genes. The Illumina HiSeq System was used to sequence the amplified TCR beta libraries as 87-base-pair reads. Per the authors' processing: A later analysis tallied roughly 78 million unique TCR beta chains across the approximately 670 repertoires, and some 10 million of those chains were shared by two or more donors. A nearest-neighbor algorithm error-corrected the raw reads and collapsed the reads into unique sequences, merging closely related sequences to remove PCR and sequencing errors. Alignment of CDR3 sequences to IMGT reference sequences was used to assign V, D and J gene segments. For a sequence to be retained, a match of at least six nucleotides was required to both a V gene segment and a J gene segment. Rearrangements were called productive when the CDR3 lacked stop codons and stayed in frame with V and J; all others were non-productive. CDR3 was defined according to IMGT convention as the region running from the second conserved V-encoded cysteine to the conserved J-encoded phenylalanine. In an earlier analysis of around 600 of the donors, sequences lacking an unambiguous match to a single V gene segment were excluded. In an earlier analysis of almost 600 of the donors, a V segment was called functional when productive rearrangements were above 56.7%, and segregating when the standard deviation between donors exceeded 5%. A statistical classification framework was built to diagnose cytomegalovirus status from the catalog of TCR beta chain sequences. In a later analysis, TCR nucleotide sequences were compared against IMGT/GENE-DB human TR gene sequences so that V and J genes could be assigned. A later analysis assigned CDR3 sequences and most-parsimonious VDJ recombination scenarios with the TCRdist pipeline. In a later analysis, each TCR beta chain was defined by its CDR3 amino acid sequence together with its V-gene family, and reads without a unique V-gene family were excluded. A later analysis removed 500 to 650 highly shared, low-generation-probability nucleotide sequences to deal with suspected cross-contamination and a sequencing artifact. A later analysis calculated a clonal expansion index for each public chain from normalized within-repertoire ranks of inferred template counts. In a later analysis, generation probabilities were computed with a VDJ recombination model fitted to out-of-frame rearrangements, and the resulting probabilities were checked against IGoR. In a later analysis, hypergeometric tests were used to score TCR-TCR, TCR-HLA and TCR-CMV co-occurrence, with a repertoire-size bias correction applied to TCR pairs. A later analysis estimated false discovery rates by permuting HLA or CMV assignments 20 times. In a later analysis, co-occurring TCRs were grouped using DBSCAN, and TCRdist sequence similarity was added for clustering within HLA-allele-positive subsets. Repertoires with fewer than 30,000 or more than 120,000 public chains were left out of co-occurrence clustering, as were four to six repertoires with anomalous nucleotide sharing. Imported from immuneACCESS, the table was reduced by TCRdb to in-frame sequences with V and J called. These copies leave out some clones; in studies compared against another copy, an unresolved V gene accounts for under half, and the cause of the remainder is not known. That table is the source of V, J and clone size, and D and trimming were worked out from the DNA. This sample comprises around 250,000 clones, about 80% of them detected only once. Of the sample, around 8% falls within the top ten clones.

The TCR originated in a woman aged 55-75 years in good health and CMV-seropositive. Here the chain combines TRBV5-6 and TRBJ1-1, with the D gene not clear enough to name. Sample: PBMCs. The nucleotides read TGTGCCAGCAGCTTGGTTTCTGTGAACACTGAAGCTTTCTTT. Translated, this is CASSLVSVNTEAFF.